This T cell receptor beta chain was captured in a study of Ad26.COV2.S vaccination and SARS-CoV-2 variants. Overall study: The COV1001 Ad26.COV2.S trial arm included the donor. Dosing was one shot or two shots 56 days apart.

The assay was immunoSEQ multiplex PCR, and TCRdb's table has in-frame clones only and misses some. Among about half a million clones listed, 80% to 90% were seen once. The CDR3 consists of 12 residues. Treatment specified: around 19 received Ad26.COV2.S at low or high dose, single or two shots; roughly five received placebo; per-sample allocation not given. All samples were drawn on day 63, counting from the first vaccine or placebo injection. About this clone: Mismatch with germline at one junction end may stem from a read error.

The chain carries TRBV12-3 or TRBV12-4 and TRBJ2-1; 7 bases line up with TRBD1. The source was peripheral blood, collected in a trial of Ad26.COV2.S vaccine versus placebo. This TCR was sampled from a person between 18 and 65 years old who received the Ad26.COV2.S COVID-19 vaccine or a placebo. In DNA form, the CDR3 reads TGTGCCAGCAGTTTAGTTCTAGGGGGCCTTCTCTTC. Encoded protein: CASSLVLGGLLF.